Listed here are 5 T cell receptor beta chains from one sample, sequenced in a study of cytomegalovirus exposure and HLA in healthy donors. Use of 60 Vbeta and 13 Jbeta primers characterized the PCR. Assay: immunoSEQ multiplex PCR; the TCRdb copy retains only in-frame clones and omits some. This sample has about 180,000 clones, with roughly 82% found just once. Sequenced: PBMCs. The source of these receptors is a middle-aged man in good health and CMV-seronegative.

The chain has TRBV14 and TRBJ1-2, with TRBD1 matching 11 bases. Per germline, CDR1 SGHDN and CDR2 FVKESK. The CDR3 has 14 amino acids. Trimming removed 4 bases from V and 2 bases from J; junction bases left unmatched: 0. The CDR3 region is CASSRTGGNYGYTF. The CDR3, as DNA: TGTGCCAGCAGCCGGACAGGGGGCAACTATGGCTACACCTTC.

The chain carries TRBV7-2 and TRBJ2-5; 7 nucleotides agree with TRBD2. V shed 5 bases, J shed 5 bases, and the junction held 5 bases outside the gene matches. Germline V gene lookup returns CDR1 SGHTA and CDR2 FQGNSA. The CDR3 is 13 residues long. The CDR3 DNA sequence: TGTGCCAGCAGCCCGACTAGCTACGAGACCCAGTACTTC. This translates into CASSPTSYETQYF. Full variable domain (missing parts from reference TRBV7-2 and TRBJ2-5): GAGVSQSPSNKVTEKGKDVELRCDPISGHTALYWYRQSLGQGLEFLIYFQGNSAPDKSGLPSDRFSAERTGGSVSTLTIQRTQQEDSAVYLCASSPTSYETQYFGPGTRLLVL.

The CDR3 here is CASSLVEGAGANVLTF. DNA for the CDR3: TGCGCCAGCAGCTTGGTAGAGGGGGCTGGGGCCAACGTCCTGACTTTC. This rearrangement joins TRBV5-1 to TRBJ2-6; maybe TRBD1 (6 bases). From germline, CDR1 is SGHRS and CDR2 YFSETQ. V dropped 0 bases and J dropped 2 bases, with 9 bases sitting between them. The CDR3 loop spans 16 amino acids.

The chain's CDR3 is CAWSVGSENTEAFF. CDR3 coding DNA: TGTGCCTGGAGTGTTGGCTCCGAGAACACTGAAGCTTTCTTT. The J gene is TRBJ1-1, the V gene TRBV30, with no clear D. V shed 0 bases and J shed 1 base, with 9 bases lying between them. Germline loops: CDR1 GTSNPN, CDR2 SVGIG (reference sequence). There are 14 residues in the CDR3.

This clone appeared once. The chain uses TRBV9 and TRBJ2-3; 10 bases fit TRBD2. Germline CDR1 is SGDLS and CDR2 is YYNGEE. The CDR3 loop spans 14 amino acids. V lost 2 bases and J lost 5; bases outside the gene matches: 2. CDR3 coding DNA: TGTGCCAGCAGCGTCCCTAGCGGGGGAGATACGCAGTATTTT. It translates to CASSVPSGGDTQYF.